Detailed here is one T cell receptor (beta chain). Its binding antigen is unknown. No quality values exist for individual bases; no much larger clone is one base distant. The CDR3 contains 15 residues, cysteine and phenylalanine counted. Only CDR3 DNA is held: 45 bases, read in frame from base 1. The germline V gene (reference sequence) supplies CDR1 MNHEY and CDR2 SMNVEV. V ends up 8 bases short and J 1 base short, with an unmatched junction base count of 6. No immune events, such as infections, were documented for the healthy donors during the collection period. To calibrate time-dependent variance in a beta-binomial model of T-cell clone differential abundance, blood repertoires from healthy donors were used as a training cohort. The training cohort was composed of around ten healthy donors, 3 female and 7 male. Donor ages ranged from about 29 to 65 years, with an average of roughly 46 years. Whole blood was collected from each healthy donor at three time points spaced 2 to 3 weeks apart and obtained from a commercial supplier. For immunosequencing, genomic DNA was extracted from whole blood that had not been sorted.

This specimen belongs to a study of identifying expanded T cells in peripheral blood (dated by TCRdb to about 2019). Turning to the overall study: Separate aliquots of the same genomic DNA pool were sequenced to produce technical replicates, and four replicates were compared in pairs.

Here is what the overall study found, with its caveats: It was expected by the authors that biological variance in healthy repertoires might increase further over much longer intervals, such as months to years. Both the number of clones called differentially abundant and the false-positive rate were significantly reduced by the beta-binomial model across all healthy-donor time intervals. Between technical replicates the binomial model flagged about 1.1 differentially abundant clones, whereas over around 2 weeks the binomial model flagged about 15 and over about 4 weeks approximately 20. Variance in clone template counts between approximately two-week samples significantly increased with total template count across all healthy donors.

TCRbeta CDR3 regions were profiled with the immunoSEQ Assay using bias-controlled multiplex PCR amplification of genomic DNA. As for how the authors treated the data: The absolute abundance of each unique TCRbeta CDR3 region was quantified after sequences were collapsed and filtered. Two models were used to test differential abundance: a binomial model (Fisher-equivalent) and a beta-binomial model that adds time-dependent variance fitted from healthy donors. Any clone with fewer than 5 combined templates was excluded, and a clone was called differentially abundant if its Benjamini-Hochberg FDR was below 0.01. The form v = (b*log(k)+a)^2 was used to model beta-binomial variance as a function of total template count across the two samples. TCRdb limited this immuneACCESS table to in-frame rearrangements with V and J called. A share of clones is missing; checked studies link under half to unresolved V genes, and the rest is unexplained. The DNA was the basis for D and trimming; V, J and clone size are from that table. The sample records more than 80,000 clones, 88% of which are singletons. The leading ten clones occupy around 3.6% of the sample.

The receptor was derived from a person aged 18 to 75 in good health. Sequenced material: blood. Recombination linked TRBV27 to TRBJ1-5, and 9 junctional nucleotides match TRBD1. The CDR3 is CASRSGTGSNQPQHF. The nucleotide sequence reads as follows: TGTGCCAGCCGCTCCGGGACAGGGAGCAATCAGCCCCAGCATTTT.